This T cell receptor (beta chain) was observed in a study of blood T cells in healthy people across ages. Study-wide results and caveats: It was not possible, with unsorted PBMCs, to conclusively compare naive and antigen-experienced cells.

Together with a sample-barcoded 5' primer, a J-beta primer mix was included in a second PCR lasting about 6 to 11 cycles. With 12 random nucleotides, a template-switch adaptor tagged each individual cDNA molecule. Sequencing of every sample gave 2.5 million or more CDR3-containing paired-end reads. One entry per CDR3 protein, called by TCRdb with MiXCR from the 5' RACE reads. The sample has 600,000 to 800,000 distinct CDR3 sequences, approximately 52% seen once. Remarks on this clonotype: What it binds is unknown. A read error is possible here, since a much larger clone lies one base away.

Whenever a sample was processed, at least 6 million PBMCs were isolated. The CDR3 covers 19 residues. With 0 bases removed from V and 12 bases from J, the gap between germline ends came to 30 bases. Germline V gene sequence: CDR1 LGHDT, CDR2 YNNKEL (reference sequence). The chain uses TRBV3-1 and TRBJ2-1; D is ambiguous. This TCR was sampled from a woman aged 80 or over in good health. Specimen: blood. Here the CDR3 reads CASSQDYLAEYAQRKGQFF. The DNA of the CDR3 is TGTGCCAGCAGCCAAGATTATTTAGCTGAGTACGCCCAAAGGAAGGGGCAGTTCTTC.